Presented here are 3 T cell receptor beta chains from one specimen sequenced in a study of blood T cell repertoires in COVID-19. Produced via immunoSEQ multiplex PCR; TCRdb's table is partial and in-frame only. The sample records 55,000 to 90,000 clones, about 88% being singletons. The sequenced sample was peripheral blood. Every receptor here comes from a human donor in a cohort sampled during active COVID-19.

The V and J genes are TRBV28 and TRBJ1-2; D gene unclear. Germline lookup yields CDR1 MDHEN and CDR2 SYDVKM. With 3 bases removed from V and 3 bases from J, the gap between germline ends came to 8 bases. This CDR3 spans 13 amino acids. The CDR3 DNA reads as TGTGCCAGCAGTTTCCTTACAGACTATGGCTACACCTTC. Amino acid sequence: CASSFLTDYGYTF.

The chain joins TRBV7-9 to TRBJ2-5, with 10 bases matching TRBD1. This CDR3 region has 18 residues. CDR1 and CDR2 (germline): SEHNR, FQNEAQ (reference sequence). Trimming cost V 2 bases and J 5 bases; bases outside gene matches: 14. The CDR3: CASSLRTGGKRVKETQYF. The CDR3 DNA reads TGTGCCAGCAGCTTAAGGACAGGGGGTAAGAGGGTAAAGGAGACCCAGTACTTC. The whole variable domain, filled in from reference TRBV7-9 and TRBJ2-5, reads DTGVSQNPRHKITKRGQNVTFRCDPISEHNRLYWYRQTLGQGPEFLTYFQNEAQLEKSRLLSDRFSAERPKGSFSTLEIQRTEQGDSAMYLCASSLRTGGKRVKETQYFGPGTRLLVL.

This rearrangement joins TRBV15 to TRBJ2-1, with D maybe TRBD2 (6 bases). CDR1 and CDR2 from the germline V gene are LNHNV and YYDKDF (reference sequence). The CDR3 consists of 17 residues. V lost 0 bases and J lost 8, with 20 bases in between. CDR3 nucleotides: TGTGCCACCAGCAGAGATCTGACCCCTGGCACGGGGGATGAGCAGTTCTTC. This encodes CATSRDLTPGTGDEQFF.